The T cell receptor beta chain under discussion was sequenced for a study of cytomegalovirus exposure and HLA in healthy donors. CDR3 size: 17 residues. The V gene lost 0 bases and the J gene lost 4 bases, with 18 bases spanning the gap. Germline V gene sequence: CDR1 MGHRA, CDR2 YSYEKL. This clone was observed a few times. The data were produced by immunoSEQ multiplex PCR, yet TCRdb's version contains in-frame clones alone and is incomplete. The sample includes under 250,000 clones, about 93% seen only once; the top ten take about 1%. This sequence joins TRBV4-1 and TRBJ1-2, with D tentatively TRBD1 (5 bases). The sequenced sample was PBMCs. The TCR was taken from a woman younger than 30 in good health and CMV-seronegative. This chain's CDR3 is CASSQESSMGQTYGYTF. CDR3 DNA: TGCGCCAGCAGCCAAGAATCTTCCATGGGGCAGACCTATGGCTACACCTTC.